This TCR beta chain was identified during a study of control samples from healthy donors and cancer patients. Assay: immunoSEQ multiplex PCR; the TCRdb copy retains only in-frame clones and omits some. The sample gives around 20,000 clones, roughly 80% of which show up once; under 35% is in the top ten. Germline CDR1 reads SQVTM; CDR2 reads ANQGSEA. The CDR3 consists of 19 residues. V lost 4 bases and J lost 2, with 28 bases in between. This clonotype originated in a man aged 80 or over with head and neck cancer. This chain joins TRBV29-1 and TRBJ2-3, with D perhaps TRBD2 (6 bases). Sequenced sample: PBMCs. The CDR3 coding sequence is TGCAGCGTTGGGACGTCGGGGAATAGGAGGGAGGCCCCCACAGATACGCAGTATTTT. As protein: CSVGTSGNRREAPTDTQYF.